The entry that follows covers one T cell receptor (beta chain) sequence. It was with 60 Vbeta and 13 Jbeta primers that the PCR ran. The assay was immunoSEQ multiplex PCR, and TCRdb's table has in-frame clones only and misses some. This sample has about 150,000 clones, with 80% to 85% found just once. This CDR3 contains 12 residues. The germline gives CDR1 SNHLY, CDR2 FYNNEI. V was pared by 6 bases and J by 6 bases, with 11 bases between. The data stem from a study of cytomegalovirus exposure and HLA in healthy donors. Study-level background: Approximately 80 million unique TCRs from HLA-typed donors were held in an early data release.

Specimen: PBMCs. This TCR was recovered from a boy younger than 10 in good health and CMV-seronegative. The rearrangement joins TRBV2 to TRBJ1-2; possible D gene TRBD1, 6 bases. CDR3 amino acids: CASRAGVDGYTF. CDR3 bases: TGTGCCAGCAGGGCAGGGGTGGATGGCTACACCTTC.